Listed here are 15 T cell receptor beta chains from one sample, sequenced in a study of tumor-infiltrating lymphocytes in primary liver carcinoma. The researchers produced TCR beta cDNA from roughly 550 ng total RNA with a constant-region primer. Three rounds of nested multiplex PCR with slightly modified ARM-PCR produced TCR beta libraries. Each of the first two PCR rounds ran roughly 9 cycles with TRBV1-TRBV30 forward and C-beta reverse primers. TCRdb re-called the multiplex PCR reads through MiXCR, storing one row per CDR3 protein. The table shows about 200,000 distinct CDR3 sequences, with roughly 61% occurring only once. Unsorted whole blood yielded blood RNA, and germline DNA was extracted as well. The source material was peripheral blood. The receptors come from a woman aged 60-75 years with primary liver carcinoma and hepatitis B virus infection.

Notes on this clonotype: The junction does not match germline at one end; this may be a read error. This rearrangement joins TRBV11-2 to TRBJ1-2; D not resolved. This CDR3 region has 15 residues. Looked up from germline, CDR1 is SGHAT and CDR2 is FQNNGV. CDR3 loop: CVSSLEYGVYYGYTF. The CDR3 nucleotides are TGTGTCAGCAGCTTAGAGTATGGGGTCTACTATGGTTACACCTTC.

Details on this clonotype: A single base separates this from a much larger clone, so it may be a read error. CDR3 region: CASSVGLPNIEQFF. The CDR3 nucleotides read TGTGCCAGCAGTGTGGGACTACCAAACATTGAGCAGTTCTTC. The chain links TRBV6-1 to TRBJ2-1; 7 bases fit TRBD2. Germline V gene data show CDR1 as MNHNS and CDR2 as SASEGT. The CDR3 is made up of 14 amino acids. The ends lost 4 bases at V and 9 bases at J; junction bases unmatched: 9.

A note on this clonotype: A much larger clonotype is one base distant, so this may be a read error. The chain employs TRBV6-2 or TRBV6-3 and TRBJ2-1; maybe TRBD2 (6 bases). Germline-derived CDR1 and CDR2 are MNHEY and SVGEGT. This CDR3 comprises 16 residues. In nucleotides, the CDR3 is TGTGCCAGCAGTTACCGACCGGGAGCGCGCGTCAATGAGCAGTCCTTC. Encoded protein: CASSYRPGARVNEQSF.

The chain carries TRBV11-2 and TRBJ2-7; 9 bases agree with TRBD1. This CDR3 has 15 amino acids. Germline V CDR1 and CDR2: SGHAT, FQNNGV. CDR3 in DNA: TGTGTCATCAGCTTAGAGAAGGGACAGGGCTACGAGCAGTACTTC. This codes for CVISLEKGQGYEQYF.

CDR3 region: CVSSDKGSNQPQHF. The CDR3, as DNA: TGTGTCAGTAGTGATAAAGGTAGCAATCAGCCCCAGCATTTT. J is TRBJ1-5 and V is TRBV12-3 or TRBV12-4; D is uncertain. The CDR3 sequence is 14 residues long.

V is TRBV6-4 and J is TRBJ1-5; D gene ambiguous. This CDR3 has 15 residues. Looked up from germline, CDR1 is MRHNA and CDR2 is SNTAGT. Trimming stripped 2 bases from V and 0 bases from J, with 8 bases between. In DNA, the CDR3 is TGTGCCAGCAGTGACGGGTATTATAGCAATCAGCCCCAGCATTTT. This encodes CASSDGYYSNQPQHF.

This clonotype was picked up many times. This chain joins TRBV12-3 or TRBV12-4 and TRBJ1-5; 7 bases fit TRBD1. The CDR3 has 14 amino acids. J lost 1 base, V lost 6 bases, and 3 bases had no gene match. CDR3 DNA sequence: TGTGCCAGCAGCCCGACAGGGAGCAATCAGCCCCAGCATTTT. This encodes CASSPTGSNQPQHF.

This clonotype has ten or more counts. The genes are TRBV6-5 and TRBJ2-7, with 10 bases matching TRBD2. The CDR3 totals 15 residues. CDR1 and CDR2 (germline): MNHEY, SVGAGI. V shed 0 bases and J 6 bases; nucleotides not matched to a gene: 5. The CDR3 bases are TGTGCCAGCAGTTACTCGACGGGACTAGCGTTCGAGCAGTACTTC. This gives the protein CASSYSTGLAFEQYF.

This clonotype has more than one count but fewer than ten. The V call is TRBV5-5, the J call TRBJ2-4; possibly TRBD2 for D (6 bases). The CDR3 length is 13 residues. Trimming stripped 4 bases from V and 7 bases from J, with 12 bases between. From germline, CDR1 is SGHKS and CDR2 YYEKEE (reference sequence). The CDR3 sequence is CASSLGGVNIQYF. The DNA of the CDR3 is TGTGCCAGCAGCCTCGGAGGGGTCAACATTCAGTACTTC. Full variable domain (rest looked up from reference TRBV5-5 and TRBJ2-4): DAGVTQSPTHLIKTRGQQVTLRCSPISGHKSVSWYQQVLGQGPQFIFQYYEKEERGRGNFPDRFSARQFPNYSSELNVNALLLGDSALYLCASSLGGVNIQYFGAGTRLSVL.

As to this clonotype: The junction and the germline gene differ at one end; a read error may be behind it. This sequence joins TRBV11-2 and TRBJ2-2; possibly TRBD2 for D (5 bases). Germline V gives CDR1 SGHAT, CDR2 FQNNGV. The CDR3 length is 13 residues. Written as DNA, the CDR3 is TGTGCCAGCAGCCTGGAATATACCGGGGAGCTGTCTTTT. Translating it yields CASSLEYTGELSF.

The J gene is TRBJ2-1, the V gene TRBV29-1; 11 positions match TRBD2. CDR3 length: 17 amino acids. V was clipped by 7 bases and J by 2 bases; unmatched bases: 13. Per germline, CDR1 SQVTM and CDR2 ANQGSEA. In DNA form, the CDR3 reads TGCAGCGCTGATTATACTAGCGGGAGTTTTGCCTACAATGAGCAGTTCTTC. Protein: CSADYTSGSFAYNEQFF.

As concerns this clonotype: A much larger clone sits a single nucleotide away, making a read error possible. CDR3 in amino acids: CASSQGDGGPGYEQYF. CDR3 nucleotides: TGCGCCAGCAGCCAAGGGGACGGAGGCCCGGGTTACGAGCAGTACTTC. The rearrangement links TRBV4-1 to TRBJ2-7; either TRBD1 or TRBD2 may fit D (5 bases each). Trimming left V 1 base short and J 4 bases short, with 17 bases between. Germline assignment: CDR1 MGHRA and CDR2 YSYEKL. The CDR3 contains 16 residues.

This clonotype came up a few times. The rearrangement links TRBV5-8 to TRBJ2-5; D call uncertain. Germline CDR1 reads SGHTS; CDR2 reads YDEGEE. CDR3 length: 15 amino acids. The germline V and J ends were trimmed by 4 bases and 4 bases, with 17 bases remaining between them. The CDR3 coding sequence is TGTGCCAGCAGCCTAACAAGGCTAACGGGAGAGACCCAGTACTTC. It yields the protein CASSLTRLTGETQYF. Using reference TRBV5-8 and TRBJ2-5 for the parts outside the CDR3, the full variable domain is EAGVTQSPTHLIKTRGQQATLRCSPISGHTSVYWYQQALGLGLQFLLWYDEGEERNRGNFPPRFSGRQFPNYSSELNVNALELEDSALYLCASSLTRLTGETQYFGPGTRLLVL.

With regard to this clonotype: Possible read error: a much larger clone is one base away. The chain employs TRBV28 and TRBJ1-5; D gene ambiguous. The CDR3 sequence is 15 residues long. The V gene lost 3 bases and the J gene lost 0 bases, with 9 bases spanning the gap. Germline V CDR1 and CDR2: MDHEN, SYDVKM. The CDR3 region has the DNA TGTGCCAGCAGTTTCAAGAGGGTTAGCAATCAGCCCCAGCATTTT. Encoded protein: CASSFKRVSNQPQHF.

By sample fraction, this clonotype is medium-sized (0.01 to 0.1%). The V call is TRBV6-5, the J call TRBJ2-2; TRBD2 aligns across 10 bases. This CDR3 spans 14 amino acids. V lost 10 bases to trimming and J lost 1 base; unmatched junction nucleotides: 3. Germline CDR1 and CDR2: MNHEY and SVGAGI. CDR3 amino acids: CATRTSGNTGELFF. CDR3 DNA sequence: TGTGCCACCCGGACTAGCGGGAACACCGGGGAGCTGTTTTTT.